Included here is one T cell receptor (beta chain) sequence, with context. The antigen remains unidentified. This sample stems from a study of T cells after yellow fever vaccination. The J segment lost 9 bases and the V segment lost 1 base, leaving 4 bases of the junction unmatched. Germline V lookup: CDR1 SGHRS, CDR2 YFSETQ. The CDR3 extends over 14 amino acids. Study findings and constraints: It was the secondary response that reached its peak faster, day 5 versus 15, but it was weaker. Booster sampling recovered most clones from primary vaccination (around 96% CD4, approximately 90% CD8). Researchers cautioned that FACS-sorted repertoires could harbor abundant clonotypes contaminating from the bulk population.

Making TCR cDNA involved 5'RACE template switching, which added UMIs and a universal primer site. TCRdb analysed the 5' RACE reads with MiXCR anew, one entry per CDR3 protein. This table holds 300,000 or so distinct CDR3 sequences, around 7.3% found once. The sample was PBMCs, taken about 41 days after the first yellow fever vaccination. J is TRBJ2-1 and V is TRBV5-1; 10 nucleotides match TRBD1. This sequence originates from a man aged 18-30 years who received the YFV17D yellow fever vaccine. The CDR3 region has the DNA TGCGCCAGCAGCTTGCAGACAGGGGGCCTTGAGCAGTTCTTC. Protein product: CASSLQTGGLEQFF.